These T cell receptor beta chains were read from a single sample in a study of tumor-infiltrating lymphocytes in primary liver carcinoma. A single record per CDR3 protein comes from TCRdb applying MiXCR to the multiplex PCR reads. Altogether 330,000 or so distinct CDR3 sequences are present, approximately 65% being singletons, with the ten largest covering 5% to 6.5%. The sample was peripheral blood. Every receptor here comes from a man aged 35-49 years with primary liver carcinoma and hepatitis B virus infection. Each CDR3 is given with its conserved first and last residue. A D gene is named only where the DNA matches it firmly. Size is stated for part of the rows, as once, few or many counts, or as a class when the clone is expanded.

v_call	j_call	clone_size	d_call	cdr3_nt	cdr3_aa
TRBV10-3	TRBJ2-7	NA	NA	TGTGCCATCAGCGAGTACGACGTGAGAGAGGACGAGCAGTACTTC	CAISEYDVREDEQYF
TRBV11-2	TRBJ2-7	NA	NA	TGTGCCAGCAGCTCGGGACTCCTAGTATGGCTCGAGCAGTATTTC	CASSSGLLVWLEQYF
TRBV12-3/TRBV12-4	TRBJ2-3	NA	TRBD1	TGTGCCAGCAGGAACGGACAGGGTTTGGGTAATACGCAGTATTTT	CASRNGQGLGNTQYF
TRBV7-2	TRBJ2-5	NA	TRBD1	TGTGCCAGCGGACAGGGTCAAGAGACCCAGTACTTC	CASGQGQETQYF
TRBV11-3	TRBJ2-5	NA	NA	TGTGCAAGCAGCTTAAGCCGGTACCAAGAGACCCAGTACTTC	CASSLSRYQETQYF
TRBV5-6	TRBJ2-1	NA	NA	TGTGCCGGCAGCTTGAACGAGCGGGTGGCCTACAATGAGCAGTTCTTC	CAGSLNERVAYNEQFF
TRBV12-5	TRBJ2-2	many	NA	TGTGCTAGTGGTTTGACAACCTACGGGGAGCTGTTTTTT	CASGLTTYGELFF
TRBV4-2	TRBJ2-3	NA	TRBD2	TGTGCCAGCAGCCCCAGACTAGCGGGAGGACCGCCCACAGATACGCAGTATTTT	CASSPRLAGGPPTDTQYF
TRBV5-1	TRBJ2-7	once	NA	TGCGCCAGCAGATCCGGGACTCCTGCCTACGAGCAGTACTTC	CASRSGTPAYEQYF
TRBV6-2/TRBV6-3	TRBJ2-7	many	NA	TGTGCCAGCAGTTACTCGAGGACAGCAGCCTACGAGCAGTACTTC	CASSYSRTAAYEQYF
TRBV11-3	TRBJ2-7	NA	TRBD2	TGTACCAACAGCTTTCGGGAGGGCTCCGAGCTGTACTTC	CTNSFREGSELYF
TRBV5-1	TRBJ1-3	few	NA	TGCGCCAGCAGCTTAGGGACACCGGCTGGAAACACCATATATTTT	CASSLGTPAGNTIYF
TRBV12-3/TRBV12-4	TRBJ2-3	many	NA	TGTGCCAGCAGTTCCGGGAGAATAAGCACAGATACGCAGTATTTT	CASSSGRISTDTQYF
TRBV5-1	TRBJ2-1	NA	TRBD1	TGCGCCAGCATCTCCTACAGGGGCGAGCAGTTCTTC	CASISYRGEQFF
TRBV12-3/TRBV12-4	TRBJ2-1	NA	NA	TGTGCCAGCAGATTCCGGGGTAGCTCCTACAATGAGCAGTTCTTC	CASRFRGSSYNEQFF
TRBV12-3/TRBV12-4	TRBJ1-1	NA	NA	TGTGCCAGCAGTCTAGGGTGGAACACTGAAGCTTTCTTT	CASSLGWNTEAFF
TRBV11-2	TRBJ2-1	many	NA	TGTGCCAGCAGCTTAGATGGGGGATCCCAGCTCTTC	CASSLDGGSQLF
TRBV4-1	TRBJ2-2	once	NA	TGCGCCAGGAGCCTAGAGATGAGCACCGGGGAGCTGTTTTTT	CARSLEMSTGELFF
TRBV11-3	TRBJ2-1	NA	NA	TGTGCCAGCAGCTCCGATATGGGAGCGCGGTTCTTC	CASSSDMGARFF
TRBV2	TRBJ2-3	NA	NA	TGTGCCAGCAGCTCCGGACCAGATACGCAGTATTTT	CASSSGPDTQYF
TRBV5-6	TRBJ1-1	NA	NA	TGTGCCAGCAGCTTGTTCTCACGGATGAACACTGAAGCTTTCTTT	CASSLFSRMNTEAFF
TRBV6-5	TRBJ2-2	few	TRBD1	TGTGCCAGCAGCTCAGGGGGCGCCGGCACCGGGGAGCTGTTTTTT	CASSSGGAGTGELFF
TRBV29-1	TRBJ2-1	NA	TRBD1	TGCAGCGTTTTCGGGACAGGGGGCAATGAGCAGTTCTTC	CSVFGTGGNEQFF
TRBV11-2	TRBJ2-5	NA	NA	TGTGCCAGGAGCTCGGCCGGGATTAGCGGAGAGACCCAGTACTTC	CARSSAGISGETQYF